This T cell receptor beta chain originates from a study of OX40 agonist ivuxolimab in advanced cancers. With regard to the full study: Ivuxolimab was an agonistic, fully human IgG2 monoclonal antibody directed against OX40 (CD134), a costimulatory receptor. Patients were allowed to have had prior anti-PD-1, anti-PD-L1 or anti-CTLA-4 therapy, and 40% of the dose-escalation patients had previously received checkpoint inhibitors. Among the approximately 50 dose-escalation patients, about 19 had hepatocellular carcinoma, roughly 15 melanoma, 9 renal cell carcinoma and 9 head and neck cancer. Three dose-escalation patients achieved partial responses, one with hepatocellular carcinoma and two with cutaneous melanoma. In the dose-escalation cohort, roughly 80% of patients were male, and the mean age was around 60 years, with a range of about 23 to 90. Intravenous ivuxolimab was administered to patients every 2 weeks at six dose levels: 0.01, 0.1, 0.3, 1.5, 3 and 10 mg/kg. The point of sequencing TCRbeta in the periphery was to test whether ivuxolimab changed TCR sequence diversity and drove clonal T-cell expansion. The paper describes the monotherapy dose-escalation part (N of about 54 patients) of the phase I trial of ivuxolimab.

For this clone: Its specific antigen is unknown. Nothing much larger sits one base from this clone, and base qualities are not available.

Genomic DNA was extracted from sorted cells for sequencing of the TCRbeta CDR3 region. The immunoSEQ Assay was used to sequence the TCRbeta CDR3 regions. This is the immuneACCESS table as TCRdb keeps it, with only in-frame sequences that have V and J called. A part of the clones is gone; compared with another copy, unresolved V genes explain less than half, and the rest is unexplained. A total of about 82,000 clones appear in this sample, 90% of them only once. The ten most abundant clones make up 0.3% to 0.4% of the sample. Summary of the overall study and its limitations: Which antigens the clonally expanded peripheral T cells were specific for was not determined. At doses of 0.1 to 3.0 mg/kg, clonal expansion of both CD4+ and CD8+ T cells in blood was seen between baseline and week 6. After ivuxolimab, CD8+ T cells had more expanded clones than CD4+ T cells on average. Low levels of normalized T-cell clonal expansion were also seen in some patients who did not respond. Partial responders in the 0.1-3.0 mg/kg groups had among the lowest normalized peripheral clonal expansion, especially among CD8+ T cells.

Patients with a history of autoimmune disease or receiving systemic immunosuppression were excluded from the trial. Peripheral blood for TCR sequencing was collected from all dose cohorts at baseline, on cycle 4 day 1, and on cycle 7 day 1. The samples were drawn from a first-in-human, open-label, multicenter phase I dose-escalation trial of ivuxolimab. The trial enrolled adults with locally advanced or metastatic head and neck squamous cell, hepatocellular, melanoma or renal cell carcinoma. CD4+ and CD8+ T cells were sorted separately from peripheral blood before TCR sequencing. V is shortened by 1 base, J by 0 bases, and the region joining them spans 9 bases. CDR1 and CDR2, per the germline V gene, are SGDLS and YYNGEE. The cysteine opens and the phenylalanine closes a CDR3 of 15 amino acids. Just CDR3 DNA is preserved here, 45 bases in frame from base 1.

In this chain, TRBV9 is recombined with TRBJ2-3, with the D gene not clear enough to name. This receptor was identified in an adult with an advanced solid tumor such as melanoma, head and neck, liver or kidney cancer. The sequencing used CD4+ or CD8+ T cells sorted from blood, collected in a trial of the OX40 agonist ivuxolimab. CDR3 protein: CASSVWAISTDTQYF. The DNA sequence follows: TGTGCCAGCAGCGTATGGGCTATCAGCACAGATACGCAGTATTTT.